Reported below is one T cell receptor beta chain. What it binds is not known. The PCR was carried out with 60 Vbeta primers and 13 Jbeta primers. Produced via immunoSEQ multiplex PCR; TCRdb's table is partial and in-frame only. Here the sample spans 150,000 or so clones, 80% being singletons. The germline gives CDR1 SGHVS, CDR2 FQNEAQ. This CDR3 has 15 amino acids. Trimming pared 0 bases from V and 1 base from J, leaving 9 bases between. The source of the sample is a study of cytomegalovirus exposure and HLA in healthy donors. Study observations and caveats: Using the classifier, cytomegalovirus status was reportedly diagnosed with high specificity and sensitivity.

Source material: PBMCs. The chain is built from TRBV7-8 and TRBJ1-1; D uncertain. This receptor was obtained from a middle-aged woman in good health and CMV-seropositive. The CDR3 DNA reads TGTGCCAGCAGCTTAGCGGTAAGAGCGAACACTGAAGCTTTCTTT. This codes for CASSLAVRANTEAFF. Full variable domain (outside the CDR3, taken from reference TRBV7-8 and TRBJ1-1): GAGVSQSPRYKVAKRGQDVALRCDPISGHVSLFWYQQALGQGPEFLTYFQNEAQLDKSGLPSDRFFAERPEGSVSTLKIQRTQQEDSAVYLCASSLAVRANTEAFFGQGTRLTVV.